This T cell receptor (beta chain) comes out of a study of STAT5B mutations in CD4+ large granular lymphocyte leukemia. Findings and limits, study-wide: The CD4+ versus CD8+ T-LGLL clonality difference may reflect limited sample size. TRBV06-family usage was enriched in top patient clones (8/27) versus controls (2/35).

Original handling: The detection floor for productive clonotype frequency was 2.59 x 10-5. Clones were sequenced by immunoSEQ multiplex PCR, and TCRdb holds only the in-frame ones, with some missing. V, J and clone size are those of that table, while D and trimming were read from the DNA. Of 30,000 to 40,000 clones in the sample, 70% to 90% were seen once. This clone appeared a single time. The target antigen is unknown. The CDR3 totals 13 residues. Trimming shortened V by 1 base and J by 8 bases, and 11 bases separated the two germline ends. CDR1 is SGHVS, CDR2 FQNEAQ, per germline. The origin of this receptor is a human donor in good health. This sequence joins TRBV7-8 and TRBJ1-2; D is unresolved. Material for sequencing was CD4+ T cells from blood buffy coats. Here the CDR3 reads CASSLGRAYGYTF. CDR3 nucleotides: TGTGCCAGCAGCTTAGGAAGGGCCTACGGCTACACCTTC.